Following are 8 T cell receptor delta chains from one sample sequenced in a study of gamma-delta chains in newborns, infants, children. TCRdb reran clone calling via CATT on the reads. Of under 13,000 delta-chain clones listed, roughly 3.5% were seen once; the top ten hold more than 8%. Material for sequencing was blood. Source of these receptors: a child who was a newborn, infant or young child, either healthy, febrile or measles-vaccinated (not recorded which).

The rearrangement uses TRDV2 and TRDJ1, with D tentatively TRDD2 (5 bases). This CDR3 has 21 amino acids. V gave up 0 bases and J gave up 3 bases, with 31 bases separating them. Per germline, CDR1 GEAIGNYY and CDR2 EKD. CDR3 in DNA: TGTGCCTGTGACACCATGACTCTTCCCATCTTGTCCGCGGCGATGGCCGATAAACTCATCTTT. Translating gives CACDTMTLPILSAAMADKLIF.

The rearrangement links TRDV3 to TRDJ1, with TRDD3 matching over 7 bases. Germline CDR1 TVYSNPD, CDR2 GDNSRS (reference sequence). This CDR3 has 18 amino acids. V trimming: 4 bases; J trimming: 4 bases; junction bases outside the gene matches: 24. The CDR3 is CASRGPPSTGVTFDKLIF. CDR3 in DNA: TGTGCCTCTAGGGGCCCCCCTTCTACTGGGGTAACCTTCGATAAACTCATCTTT.

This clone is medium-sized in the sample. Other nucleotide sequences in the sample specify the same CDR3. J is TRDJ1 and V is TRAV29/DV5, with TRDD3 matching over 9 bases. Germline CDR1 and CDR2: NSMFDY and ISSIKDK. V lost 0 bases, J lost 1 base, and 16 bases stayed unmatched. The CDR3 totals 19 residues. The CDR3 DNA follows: TGTGCAGCAAGCGCGCCCCCCCGAAGTACTGGGGGAGGCACCGATAAACTCATCTTT. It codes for CAASAPPRSTGGGTDKLIF.

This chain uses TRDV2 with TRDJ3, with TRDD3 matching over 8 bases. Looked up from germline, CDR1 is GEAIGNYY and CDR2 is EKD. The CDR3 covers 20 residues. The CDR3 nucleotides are TGTGCTTGTTACACCGTACTGGGGGCTAACCGCTCCTGGGACACCCGACAGATGTTTTTC. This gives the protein CACYTVLGANRSWDTRQMFF.

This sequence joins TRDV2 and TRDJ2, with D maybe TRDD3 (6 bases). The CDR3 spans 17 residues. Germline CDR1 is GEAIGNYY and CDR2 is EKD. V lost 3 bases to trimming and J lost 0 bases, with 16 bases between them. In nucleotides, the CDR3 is TGTGCCTGTGACTCGATTGGGGGTTTTGCTTTGACAGCACAACTCTTCTTT. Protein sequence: CACDSIGGFALTAQLFF.

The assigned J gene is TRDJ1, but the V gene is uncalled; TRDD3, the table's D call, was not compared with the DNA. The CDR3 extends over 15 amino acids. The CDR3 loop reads CAWALLALYTDKLIF. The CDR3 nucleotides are TGTGCCTGGGCCCTACTGGCGTTGTACACCGATAAACTCATCTTT.

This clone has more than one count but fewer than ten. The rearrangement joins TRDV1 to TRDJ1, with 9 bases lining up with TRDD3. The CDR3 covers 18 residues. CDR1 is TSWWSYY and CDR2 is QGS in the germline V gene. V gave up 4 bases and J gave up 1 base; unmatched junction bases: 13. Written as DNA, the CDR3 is TGTGCTCTTGGGGGGAGCTCGGGACTGGGGGACGCCACCGATAAACTCATCTTT. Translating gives CALGGSSGLGDATDKLIF.

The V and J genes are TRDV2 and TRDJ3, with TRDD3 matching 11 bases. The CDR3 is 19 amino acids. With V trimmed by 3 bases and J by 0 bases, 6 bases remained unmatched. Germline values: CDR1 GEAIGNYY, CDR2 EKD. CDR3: CACDGTLGDSSWDTRQMFF. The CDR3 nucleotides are TGTGCCTGTGACGGTACACTGGGGGATAGCTCCTGGGACACCCGACAGATGTTTTTC.